This is a list of T cell receptor beta chains from one sample in a study of radiotherapy plus CTLA-4 blockade in lung cancer. The method was immunoSEQ multiplex PCR; TCRdb's version includes in-frame clones alone and lacks a portion of them. The sample shows roughly 59,000 clones, around 68% of them seen only once. Material: peripheral blood, obtained from a patient treated with radiotherapy plus ipilimumab. Receptors originate from a human donor with non-small cell lung cancer whose response to radiotherapy plus ipilimumab could not be evaluated. Both conserved end residues are part of each CDR3. Fields, in order: clone size, J gene, V gene, D gene, CDR3 protein, CDR3 DNA. The D gene is left open where the match is weak. Rows may omit the clone size; those that give it use once, few, many or a size class.

few | TRBJ2-1 | TRBV7-2 | . | CASSLVGNPYNEQFF | TGTGCCAGCAGCTTAGTCGGTAATCCCTACAATGAGCAGTTCTTC
. | TRBJ2-2 | TRBV4-2 | . | CASSQDRGIGGAAPSNTGELFF | TGTGCCAGCAGCCAAGATCGAGGAATTGGCGGGGCTGCCCCCTCGAACACCGGGGAGCTGTTTTTT
. | TRBJ2-7 | TRBV5-1 | TRBD1 | CASSLPGQGIYEQYF | TGCGCCAGCAGCTTGCCGGGACAGGGTATCTACGAGCAGTACTTC
few | TRBJ1-4 | TRBV19 | TRBD1 | CASSIVGTGHEKLFF | TGTGCCAGTAGTATAGTAGGGACAGGGCATGAAAAACTGTTTTTT
. | TRBJ2-2 | TRBV5-1 | . | CASSRLAGELFF | TGCGCCAGCAGTAGGCTAGCCGGGGAGCTGTTTTTT
. | TRBJ1-3 | TRBV28 | . | CASRPSGYSGNTIYF | TGTGCCAGTCGACCGAGCGGATACTCTGGAAACACCATATATTTT
. | TRBJ1-2 | TRBV7-9 | TRBD1 | CASSIRTGGAEGYTF | TGTGCCAGCAGCATTAGGACAGGGGGCGCCGAGGGCTACACCTTC
. | TRBJ1-2 | TRBV5-1 | TRBD1 | CASSWGTDLTGYGYTF | TGCGCCAGCAGCTGGGGGACAGATTTAACGGGCTATGGCTACACCTTC
. | TRBJ1-2 | TRBV6-5 | TRBD1 | CASSTWTGEHGYTF | TGTGCCAGCAGTACCTGGACAGGGGAGCATGGCTACACCTTC
. | TRBJ1-6 | TRBV7-2 | TRBD1 | CASRRQGAGNSPLHF | TGTGCCAGCAGGAGACAGGGGGCAGGAAATTCACCCCTCCACTTT
once | TRBJ1-3 | TRBV4-3 | . | CASSQGHQISGNTIYF | TGCGCCAGCAGCCAAGGACACCAAATCTCTGGAAACACCATATATTTT
. | TRBJ1-2 | TRBV27 | . | CASSLSPGGGTPYGYTF | TGTGCCAGCAGTTTATCGCCCGGGGGGGGGACACCCTATGGCTACACCTTC
. | TRBJ2-5 | TRBV28 | TRBD1 | CASSLPTGGTETQYF | TGTGCCAGCAGTCTCCCCACAGGGGGCACAGAGACCCAGTACTTC
. | TRBJ2-7 | TRBV2 | TRBD2 | CASGTSGNYEQYF | TGTGCCAGCGGGACTAGCGGAAACTACGAGCAGTACTTC
. | TRBJ2-1 | TRBV5-1 | . | CASSLLSRAENEQFF | TGCGCCAGCAGCTTGCTATCGAGGGCGGAGAATGAGCAGTTCTTC
once | TRBJ2-3 | TRBV14 | . | CASSQSVTQYF | TGTGCCAGCAGCCAGAGTGTTACGCAGTATTTT
. | TRBJ2-1 | TRBV7-9 | TRBD2 | CASSWGLAGGTDEQFF | TGTGCCAGCAGCTGGGGTCTAGCGGGAGGTACCGATGAGCAGTTCTTC
. | TRBJ1-1 | TRBV18 | . | CASSQRGGTEAFF | TGTGCCAGCTCACAAAGGGGGGGCACTGAAGCTTTCTTT
. | TRBJ2-7 | TRBV6-1 | . | CASTPSAGTPYEQYF | TGTGCCAGCACCCCCTCCGCGGGTACCCCCTACGAGCAGTACTTC
. | TRBJ2-7 | TRBV19 | . | CASSIGGRAEQYF | TGTGCCAGTAGTATAGGAGGCAGGGCCGAGCAGTACTTC
. | TRBJ2-5 | TRBV7-2 | TRBD2 | CASSSRTSGQETQYF | TGTGCCAGCAGCTCTCGGACTAGCGGGCAAGAGACCCAGTACTTC
. | TRBJ2-7 | TRBV30 | . | CAWSVLISYEQYF | TGTGCCTGGAGTGTACTCATCTCCTACGAGCAGTACTTC
. | TRBJ1-1 | TRBV7-9 | TRBD1 | CASSSGTQTGRGTEAFF | TGTGCCAGCAGCTCCGGAACCCAGACAGGGCGAGGGACTGAAGCTTTCTTT
. | TRBJ1-1 | TRBV27 | TRBD1 | CASSDRGPTEAFF | TGTGCCAGCAGTGACAGGGGGCCCACTGAAGCTTTCTTT
. | TRBJ1-4 | TRBV30 | . | CAWSAKGINEKLFF | TGTGCCTGGAGCGCAAAGGGGATTAATGAAAAACTGTTTTTT
few | TRBJ1-4 | TRBV28 | TRBD1 | CASSSQQGAVEKLFF | TGTGCCAGCAGTTCCCAACAGGGGGCAGTTGAAAAACTGTTTTTT
. | TRBJ2-7 | TRBV6-6 | . | CASIWGVLRAYEQYF | TGTGCCAGCATTTGGGGGGTACTACGGGCCTACGAGCAGTACTTC
. | TRBJ1-1 | TRBV7-9 | . | CASSLGLTEAFF | TGTGCCAGCAGCCTTGGCCTGACTGAAGCTTTCTTT
. | TRBJ2-5 | TRBV5-1 | TRBD1 | CASSLRANRGPKETQYF | TGCGCCAGCAGCTTGAGGGCCAACAGGGGCCCCAAAGAGACCCAGTACTTC
. | TRBJ1-2 | TRBV6-6 | TRBD1 | CASSRTGEGGYTF | TGTGCCAGCAGCCGGACAGGGGAGGGAGGCTACACCTTC
. | TRBJ2-5 | TRBV29-1 | TRBD1 | CSVEGQPQETQYF | TGCAGCGTTGAGGGACAGCCCCAAGAGACCCAGTACTTC
. | TRBJ1-4 | TRBV23-1 | TRBD1 | CASSTIPGQGAEKLFF | TGCGCCAGCAGTACGATCCCGGGACAGGGGGCGGAAAAACTGTTTTTT
. | TRBJ2-7 | TRBV7-8 | TRBD1 | CASTLDRGGYEQYF | TGTGCCAGCACCCTGGACAGGGGAGGCTACGAGCAGTACTTC
. | TRBJ2-5 | TRBV28 | TRBD2 | CASSSLAGAGETQYF | TGTGCCAGCAGTTCTCTAGCGGGGGCCGGGGAGACCCAGTACTTC
. | TRBJ1-2 | TRBV7-9 | . | CASSPLDREKSYGYTF | TGTGCCAGCAGCCCTTTGGACAGAGAGAAATCCTATGGCTACACCTTC
. | TRBJ2-5 | TRBV27 | TRBD2 | CASSLRLAGAPFQETQYF | TGTGCCAGCAGTCTAAGACTAGCGGGAGCCCCATTCCAAGAGACCCAGTACTTC
. | TRBJ2-7 | TRBV7-9 | TRBD2 | CASSSWTSGGAGYEQYF | TGTGCCAGCAGCTCCTGGACTAGCGGGGGGGCGGGGTACGAGCAGTACTTC